The rows below give T cell receptor beta chains drawn from one sample of a study of OX40 agonist ivuxolimab in advanced cancers. This table comes from immunoSEQ multiplex PCR, and its TCRdb copy is limited to in-frame clones, with some not included. The repertoire has 25,000 to 40,000 clones, roughly 87% of them found once; the top ten carry less than 25%. The specimen comprised CD4+ or CD8+ T cells sorted from blood, sampled in a trial of the OX40 agonist ivuxolimab. These TCRs come from an adult with an advanced solid tumor such as melanoma, head and neck, liver or kidney cancer. Both conserved end residues are part of each CDR3. Each record gives: D gene, J gene, V gene, clone size, CDR3 protein, CDR3 DNA. The D gene is left open where the match is weak. Not every row has a clone size; where given, it reads once, few, many or a size class.

-	TRBJ2-3	TRBV5-1	-	CASSLGTATGTDTQYF	TGCGCCAGCAGCTTGGGTACCGCGACGGGGACAGATACGCAGTATTTT
-	TRBJ1-2	TRBV4-2	-	CASSRDGLGSYTF	TGTGCCAGCAGTCGGGACGGCTTAGGGAGCTACACCTTC
-	TRBJ2-6	TRBV25-1	-	CASSVGDSGANVLTF	TGTGCCAGCAGTGTAGGAGACTCTGGGGCCAACGTCCTGACTTTC
-	TRBJ1-2	TRBV4-1	-	CASSQERRQTPTNYGYTF	TGCGCCAGCAGCCAAGAGAGGAGACAAACGCCAACTAACTATGGCTACACCTTC
-	TRBJ2-7	TRBV28	-	CASSLGHEQYF	TGTGCCAGCAGTTTGGGCCACGAGCAGTACTTC
-	TRBJ1-4	TRBV13	-	CASSQGVTRGDEKLFF	TGTGCCAGCAGCCAAGGGGTTACTAGGGGGGATGAAAAACTGTTTTTT
-	TRBJ1-4	TRBV14	-	CASSQIPVGVEKLFF	TGTGCCAGCAGCCAAATTCCAGTGGGGGTTGAAAAACTGTTTTTT
-	TRBJ1-4	TRBV2	-	CASSGLGRGRSGNEKLFF	TGTGCCAGCAGTGGCCTGGGCAGGGGAAGGAGCGGGAATGAAAAACTGTTTTTT
-	TRBJ1-6	TRBV5-1	-	CASSLERRNSPLHF	TGCGCCAGCAGCTTGGAGAGGAGGAATTCACCCCTCCACTTT
-	TRBJ2-6	TRBV19	-	CATALDRANVLTF	TGTGCCACCGCCCTCGACAGGGCCAACGTCCTGACTTTC
-	TRBJ2-7	TRBV13	-	CASSPRDGFYEQYF	TGTGCCAGCAGCCCCCGGGACGGGTTCTACGAGCAGTACTTC
-	TRBJ1-1	TRBV5-1	-	CASSPVGQLNTEAFF	TGCGCCAGCAGCCCAGTTGGACAGTTGAACACTGAAGCTTTCTTT
-	TRBJ2-7	TRBV4-3	-	CASSQDSKSLGSEQYF	TGCGCCAGCAGCCAAGATAGTAAGAGTTTAGGAAGCGAGCAGTACTTC
-	TRBJ1-5	TRBV28	few	CASTPDLTGTNQPQHF	TGTGCCAGTACCCCCGACTTGACGGGAACAAATCAGCCCCAGCATTTT